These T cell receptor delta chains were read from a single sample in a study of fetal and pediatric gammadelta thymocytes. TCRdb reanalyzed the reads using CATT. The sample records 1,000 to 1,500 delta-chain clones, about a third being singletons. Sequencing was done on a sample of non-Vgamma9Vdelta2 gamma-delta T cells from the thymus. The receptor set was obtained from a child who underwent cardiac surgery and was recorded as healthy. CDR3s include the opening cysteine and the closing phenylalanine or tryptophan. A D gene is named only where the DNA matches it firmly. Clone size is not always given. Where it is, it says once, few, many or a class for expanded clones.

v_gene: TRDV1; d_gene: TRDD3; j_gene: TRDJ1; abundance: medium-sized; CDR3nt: TGTGCTCTTGGGGAACTAACTACAACCGGTTTACTGGGGGATTCTTCTGATCATAAACTCATCTTT; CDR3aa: CALGELTTTGLLGDSSDHKLIF
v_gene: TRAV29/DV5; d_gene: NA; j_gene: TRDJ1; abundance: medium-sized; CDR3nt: TGTGCAGCAAGCTTCCTTCCTACAGGACTGGGGGATTTGTACACCGATAAACTCATCTTT; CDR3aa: CAASFLPTGLGDLYTDKLIF
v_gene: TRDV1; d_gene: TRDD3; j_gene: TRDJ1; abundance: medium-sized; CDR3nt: TGTGCTCTTGGGGAACTGGCCTACTTGGATACTGGGGGTCACAAACTCATCTTT; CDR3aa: CALGELAYLDTGGHKLIF
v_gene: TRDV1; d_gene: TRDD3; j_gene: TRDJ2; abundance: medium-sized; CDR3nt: TGTGCTCTTGGGGAACGTTGTAGAGTCAAGGGCCAACCTGGATGGGGGATACGAGTGACAGCACAACTCTTCTTT; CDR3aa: CALGERCRVKGQPGWGIRVTAQLFF
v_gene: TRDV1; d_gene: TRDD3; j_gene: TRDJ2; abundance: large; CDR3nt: TGTGCTCTTGGGGACTTTTCCTACAAGGTCTGGTGGGGGATATACGGTTTGACAGCACAACTCTTCTTT; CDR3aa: CALGDFSYKVWWGIYGLTAQLFF
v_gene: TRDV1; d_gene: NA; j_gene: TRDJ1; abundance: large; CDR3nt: TGTGCTCTTGGCCTTCTGGAGTACACCGATAAACTCATCTTT; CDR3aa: CALGLLEYTDKLIF
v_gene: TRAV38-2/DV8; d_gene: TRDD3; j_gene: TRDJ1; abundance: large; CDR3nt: TGTGCTTATAGGGATACCTTCCTACCCCGACTGGGGGATACTAGAGATAAACTCATCTTT; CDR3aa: CAYRDTFLPRLGDTRDKLIF
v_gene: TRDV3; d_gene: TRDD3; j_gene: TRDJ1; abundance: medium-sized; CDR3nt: TGTGCCCCCCCTGGGGGACAGACCGATAAACTCATCTTT; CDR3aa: CAPPGGQTDKLIF
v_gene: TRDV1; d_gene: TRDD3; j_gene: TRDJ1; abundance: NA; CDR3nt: TGTGCTCTTGGGAACACCGGGCTGGGGGATACGCCCGATAAACTCATCTTT; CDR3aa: CALGNTGLGDTPDKLIF
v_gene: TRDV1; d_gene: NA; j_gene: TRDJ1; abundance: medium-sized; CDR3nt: TGTGCTCTTGGGGAACTAGTATTAACCCACGAAATGGGAGACACCGATAAACTCATCTTT; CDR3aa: CALGELVLTHEMGDTDKLIF
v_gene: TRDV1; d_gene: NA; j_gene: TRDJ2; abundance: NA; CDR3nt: TGTGCTCTTGGGGAACACACGCTTCCTAAATGGGATACCCTAGCTTTGACAGCACAACTCTTCTTT; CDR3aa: CALGEHTLPKWDTLALTAQLFF
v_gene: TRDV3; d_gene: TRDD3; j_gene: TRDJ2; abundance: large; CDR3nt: TGTGCCTTTACTGGCCTTCCGAGGGATACGGTAGCCCCTCGGACAGCACAACTCTTCTTT; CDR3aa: CAFTGLPRDTVAPRTAQLFF
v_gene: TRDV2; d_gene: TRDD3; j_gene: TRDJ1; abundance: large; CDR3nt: TGTGCCTGTGACACACCCCTGGGGATACCCGATAAACTCATCTTT; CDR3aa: CACDTPLGIPDKLIF
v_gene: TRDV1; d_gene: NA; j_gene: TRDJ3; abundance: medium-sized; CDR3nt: TGTGCTCTTGGGAACGGGGCAACGACCCTCTGGGACACCCGACAGATGTTTTTC; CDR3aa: CALGNGATTLWDTRQMFF
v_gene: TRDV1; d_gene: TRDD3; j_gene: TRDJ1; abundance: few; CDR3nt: TGTGCTCTTGGGGACCCTTCCTACGAGCTGGGGGATACGGGGACCGATAAACTCATCTTT; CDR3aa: CALGDPSYELGDTGTDKLIF
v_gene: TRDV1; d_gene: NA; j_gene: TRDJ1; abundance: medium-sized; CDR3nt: TGTGCTCTTGGGGAACTCGCCGTTCTTCCTACTTTGCGATGGGGGATCGTGGGAGGTAAACTCATCTTT; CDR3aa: CALGELAVLPTLRWGIVGGKLIF
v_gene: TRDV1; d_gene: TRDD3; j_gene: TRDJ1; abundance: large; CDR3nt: TGTGCTCTTGGGGAACTACCTCAAACTACTGGGGGACGCATTTACACCGATAAACTCATCTTT; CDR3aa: CALGELPQTTGGRIYTDKLIF
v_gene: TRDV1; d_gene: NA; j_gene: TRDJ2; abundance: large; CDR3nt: TGTGCTCTTGGGGAAAGGTGGTCCTGGGCCCCTTTGACAGCACAACTCTTCTTT; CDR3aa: CALGERWSWAPLTAQLFF
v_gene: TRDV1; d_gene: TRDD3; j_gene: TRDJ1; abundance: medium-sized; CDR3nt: TGTGCTCTTGGGGAATCTCTAAATCCCTTCCTTTCACTGGGGGAACAATACACCGATAAACTCATCTTT; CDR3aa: CALGESLNPFLSLGEQYTDKLIF
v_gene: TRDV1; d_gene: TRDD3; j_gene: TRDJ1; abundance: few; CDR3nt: TGTGCTCTTGGGGAGGGGCGTCCACCTTCGATCCCTGATGAGGGATACCCGGGAACCGATAAACTCATCTTT; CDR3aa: CALGEGRPPSIPDEGYPGTDKLIF
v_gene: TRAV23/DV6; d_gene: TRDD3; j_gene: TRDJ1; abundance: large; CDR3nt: TGTGCCGTGGACATCGCCCTGAGCCTCCTTTACGCATATACTGGGGGATGCGAGAGTTACACCGATAAACTCATCTTT; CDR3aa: CAVDIALSLLYAYTGGCESYTDKLIF
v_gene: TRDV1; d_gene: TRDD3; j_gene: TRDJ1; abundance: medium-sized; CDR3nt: TGTGCTCTTGGGGAACTAAACCGTTCTGGGGGAGGGCGTCTGTACACCGATAAACTCATCTTT; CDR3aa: CALGELNRSGGGRLYTDKLIF
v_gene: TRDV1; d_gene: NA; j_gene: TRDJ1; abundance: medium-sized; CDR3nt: TGTGCTCTTGGGGAAGATATCAGCCCTTCGATAGTAAAGGGCACCGATAAACTCATCTTT; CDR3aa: CALGEDISPSIVKGTDKLIF
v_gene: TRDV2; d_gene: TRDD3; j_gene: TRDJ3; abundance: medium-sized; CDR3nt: TGTGCCTGTGACACCTTTACGCTTACTGGGGGATATCTCCCAACCTGGGACACCCGACAGATGTTTTTC; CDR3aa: CACDTFTLTGGYLPTWDTRQMFF
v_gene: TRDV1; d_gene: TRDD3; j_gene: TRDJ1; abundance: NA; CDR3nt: TGTGCTCTTGGGGAACTCTCTTACTGGGGGATGGGGGTAAAACTCATCTTT; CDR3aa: CALGELSYWGMGVKLIF
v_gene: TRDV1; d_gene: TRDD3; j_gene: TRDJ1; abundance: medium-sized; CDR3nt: TGTGCTCTTGGGGATAGGTTGGGGATAAGGGCATACACCGATAAACTCATCTTT; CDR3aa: CALGDRLGIRAYTDKLIF
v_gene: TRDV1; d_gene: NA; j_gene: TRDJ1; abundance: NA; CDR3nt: TGTGCTCTTGGGGAACCCCCCTCTTTGAGCCTTTACACCGATAAACTCATCTTT; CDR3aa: CALGEPPSLSLYTDKLIF
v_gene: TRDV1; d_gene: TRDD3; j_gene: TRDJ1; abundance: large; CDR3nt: TGTGCTCTTGGGGAAAAAAAGGTTTGCCTTACCGTTACTGGGGGACCCCGGAACACCGATAAACTCATCTTT; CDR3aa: CALGEKKVCLTVTGGPRNTDKLIF
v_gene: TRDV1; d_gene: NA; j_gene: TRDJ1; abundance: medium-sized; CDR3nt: TGTGCTCTTGGCGAAGCTTCCTTCCTACGACCGGGGATACGCTATTTTAGGTACACCGATAAACTCATCTTT; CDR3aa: CALGEASFLRPGIRYFRYTDKLIF
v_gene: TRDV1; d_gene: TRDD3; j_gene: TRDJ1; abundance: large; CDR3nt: TGTGCTCTTGGGTACGTCCTGGGACTGGGGGATCAGAATAAACTCATCTTT; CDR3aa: CALGYVLGLGDQNKLIF
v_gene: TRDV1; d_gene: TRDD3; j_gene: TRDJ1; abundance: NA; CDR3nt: TGTGCTCTTGGGAAAATCCTAGCCCCCCGGCGGGGGACTTACTGGGGGATAGGGGGAACCGATAAACTCATCTTT; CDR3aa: CALGKILAPRRGTYWGIGGTDKLIF
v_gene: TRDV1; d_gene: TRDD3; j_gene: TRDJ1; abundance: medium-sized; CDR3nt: TGTGCTCTTGGGGAAGGCCTCCTACTGGGGGATACCGCAAAACCCGTCCTCCTTGTACTCATCTTT; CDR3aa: CALGEGLLLGDTAKPVLLVLIF
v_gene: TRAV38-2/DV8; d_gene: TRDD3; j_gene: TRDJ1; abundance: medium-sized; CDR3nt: TGTGCTTATAGGAGCGCGCCGCACAGGGCGAACCGTACTGGGGGACGACCATCGTGCCAGTACACCGATAAACTCATCTTT; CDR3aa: CAYRSAPHRANRTGGRPSCQYTDKLIF
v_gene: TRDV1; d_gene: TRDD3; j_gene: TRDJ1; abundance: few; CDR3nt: TGTGCTCTTGGCGCGGGGAGACTCCTCCGATACTGGGGGTCGACCGATAAACTCATCTTT; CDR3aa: CALGAGRLLRYWGSTDKLIF
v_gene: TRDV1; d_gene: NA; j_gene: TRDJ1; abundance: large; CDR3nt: TGTGCTCTTGGGGAACTAGGCGTCCTAAATCCCAGTACTTGGTACACCGATAAACTCATCTTT; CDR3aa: CALGELGVLNPSTWYTDKLIF
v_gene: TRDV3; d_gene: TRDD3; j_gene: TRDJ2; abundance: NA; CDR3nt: TGTGCCTCCCTAATACCTTCGGTCTACTGGGGGATTCTACCATCCGCTTTGACAGCACAACTCTTCTTT; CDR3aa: CASLIPSVYWGILPSALTAQLFF
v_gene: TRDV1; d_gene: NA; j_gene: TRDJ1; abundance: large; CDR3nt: TGTGCTCTTGGGAAGGGGACTCGGGGACCGTACACCGATAAACTCATCTTT; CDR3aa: CALGKGTRGPYTDKLIF
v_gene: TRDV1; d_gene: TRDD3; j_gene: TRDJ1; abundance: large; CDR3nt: TGTGCTCTTGGGGAAAAATGGGGGATTGCATACACCGATAAACTCATCTTT; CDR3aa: CALGEKWGIAYTDKLIF
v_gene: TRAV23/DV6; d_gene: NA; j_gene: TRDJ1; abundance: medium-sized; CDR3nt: TGTGCTGGGCAGCCTACCTTCCTCCGAGAGGGCTGGGGGAGGACCGCTGATAAACTCATCTTT; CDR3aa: CAGQPTFLREGWGRTADKLIF
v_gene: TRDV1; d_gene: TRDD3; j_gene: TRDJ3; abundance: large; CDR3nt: TGTGCTCTTGGGGAAAGGCCTTTGGCCTACGGAGGTACTGGGGGCTCTCTCCCAAGCTCCTGGGACACCCGACAGATGTTTTTC; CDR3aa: CALGERPLAYGGTGGSLPSSWDTRQMFF
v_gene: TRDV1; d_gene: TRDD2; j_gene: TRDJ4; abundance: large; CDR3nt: TGTGCTCTTGGGGACCGCCTTCCTAAAGCTCGAAGGGCTCTCCCCAGACCCCTGATCTTT; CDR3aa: CALGDRLPKARRALPRPLIF
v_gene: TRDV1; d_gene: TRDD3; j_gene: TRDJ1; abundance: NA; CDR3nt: TGTGCTCTTGGGGAACTTTGCCCTTTGGAGGTACTGGGGGATACAGGCACCGATAAACTCATCTTT; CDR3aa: CALGELCPLEVLGDTGTDKLIF
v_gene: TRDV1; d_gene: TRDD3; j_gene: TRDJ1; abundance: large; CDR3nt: TGTGCTCTTGGGGCCCAGGGGGATACCGATAAACTCATCTTT; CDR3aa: CALGAQGDTDKLIF
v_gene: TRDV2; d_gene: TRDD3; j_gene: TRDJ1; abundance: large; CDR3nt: TGTGCCTGTGACCTCGTACTGGGGGAGGACACCGATAAACTCATCTTT; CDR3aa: CACDLVLGEDTDKLIF